This T cell receptor beta chain was observed in a study of blood T cells in healthy people across ages. Study details: When template switching was applied, about one barcoded beta molecule was captured per two T cells. Overall study results and limits: The long-lived group displayed more naive CD4+ cells, plus higher diversity, than the aged donors did.

This clonotype has a handful of counts. Its antigen remains unknown. Trimming took off 3 bases at V and 1 base at J, with 13 bases between the two ends. The CDR3 contains 15 residues. Using a J-beta primer mix together with a sample-barcoded 5' primer, a second PCR was run for roughly 6 to 12 cycles. TCRdb passed the 5' RACE reads through MiXCR, listing each CDR3 protein once. The sample carries 1.2 million to 1.5 million distinct CDR3 sequences, 42% recorded once. The sequenced material came from blood. J is TRBJ2-7 and V is TRBV12-3 or TRBV12-4; possibly TRBD2 for D (6 bases). This receptor was obtained from a woman aged 18 to 35 in good health. This chain's CDR3 is CASSFSGTLSYEQYF. The CDR3 DNA is TGTGCCAGCAGTTTCTCCGGGACTTTGTCCTACGAGCAGTACTTC.